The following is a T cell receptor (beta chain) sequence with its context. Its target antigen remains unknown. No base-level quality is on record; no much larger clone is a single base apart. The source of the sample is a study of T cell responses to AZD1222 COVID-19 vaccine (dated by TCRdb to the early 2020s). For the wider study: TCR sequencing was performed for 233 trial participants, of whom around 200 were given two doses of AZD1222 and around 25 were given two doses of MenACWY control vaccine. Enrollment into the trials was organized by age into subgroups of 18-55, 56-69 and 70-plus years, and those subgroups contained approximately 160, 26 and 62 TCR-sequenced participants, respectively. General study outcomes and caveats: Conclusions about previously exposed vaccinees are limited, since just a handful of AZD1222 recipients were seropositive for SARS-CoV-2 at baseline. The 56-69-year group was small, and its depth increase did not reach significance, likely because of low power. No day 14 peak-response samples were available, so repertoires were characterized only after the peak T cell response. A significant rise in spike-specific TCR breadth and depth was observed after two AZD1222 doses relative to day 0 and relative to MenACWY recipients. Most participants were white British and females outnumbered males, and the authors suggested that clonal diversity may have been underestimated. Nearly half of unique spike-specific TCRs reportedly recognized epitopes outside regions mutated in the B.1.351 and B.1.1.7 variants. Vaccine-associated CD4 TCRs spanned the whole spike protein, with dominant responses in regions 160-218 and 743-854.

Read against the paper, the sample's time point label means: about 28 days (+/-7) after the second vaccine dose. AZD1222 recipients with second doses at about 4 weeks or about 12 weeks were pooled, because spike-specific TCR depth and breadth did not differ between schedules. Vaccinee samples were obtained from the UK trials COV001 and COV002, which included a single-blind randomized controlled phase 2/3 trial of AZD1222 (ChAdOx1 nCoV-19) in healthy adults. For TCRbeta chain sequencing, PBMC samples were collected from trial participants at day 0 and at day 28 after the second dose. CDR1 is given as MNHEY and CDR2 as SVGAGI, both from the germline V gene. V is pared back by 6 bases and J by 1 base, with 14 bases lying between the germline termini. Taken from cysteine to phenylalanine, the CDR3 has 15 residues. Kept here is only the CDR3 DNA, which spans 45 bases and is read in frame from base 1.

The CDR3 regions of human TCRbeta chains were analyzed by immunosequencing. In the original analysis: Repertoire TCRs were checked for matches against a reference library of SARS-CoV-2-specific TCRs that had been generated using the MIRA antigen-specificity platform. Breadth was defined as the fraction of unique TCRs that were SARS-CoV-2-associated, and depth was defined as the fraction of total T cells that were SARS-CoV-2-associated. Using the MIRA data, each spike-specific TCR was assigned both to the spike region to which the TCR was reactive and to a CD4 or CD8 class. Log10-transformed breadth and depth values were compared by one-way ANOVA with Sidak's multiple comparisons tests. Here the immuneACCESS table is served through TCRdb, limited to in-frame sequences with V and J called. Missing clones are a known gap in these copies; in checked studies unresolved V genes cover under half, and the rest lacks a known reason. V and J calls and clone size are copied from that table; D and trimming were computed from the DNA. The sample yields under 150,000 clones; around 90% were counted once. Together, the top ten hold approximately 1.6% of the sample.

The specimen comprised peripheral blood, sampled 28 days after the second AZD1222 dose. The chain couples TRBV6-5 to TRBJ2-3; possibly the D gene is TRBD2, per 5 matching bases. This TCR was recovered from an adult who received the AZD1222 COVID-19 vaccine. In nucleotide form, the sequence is TGTGCCAGCAGACTAGGTCCTCTCGGCACAGATACGCAGTATTTT. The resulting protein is CASRLGPLGTDTQYF.